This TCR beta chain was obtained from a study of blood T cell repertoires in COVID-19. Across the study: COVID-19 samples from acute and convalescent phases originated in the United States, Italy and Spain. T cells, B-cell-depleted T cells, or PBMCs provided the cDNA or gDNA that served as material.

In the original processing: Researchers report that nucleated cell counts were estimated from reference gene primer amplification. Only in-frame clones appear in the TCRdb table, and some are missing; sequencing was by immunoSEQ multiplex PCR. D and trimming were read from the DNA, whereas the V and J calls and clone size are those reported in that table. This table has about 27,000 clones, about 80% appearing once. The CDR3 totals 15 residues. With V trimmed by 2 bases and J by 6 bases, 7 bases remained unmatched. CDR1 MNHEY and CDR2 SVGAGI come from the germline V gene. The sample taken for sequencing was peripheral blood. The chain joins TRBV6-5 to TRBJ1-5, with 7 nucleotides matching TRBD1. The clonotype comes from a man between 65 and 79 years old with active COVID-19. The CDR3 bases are TGTGCCAGCAGTTACGAACAGGGGTGGGTTCAGCCCCAGCATTTT. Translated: CASSYEQGWVQPQHF.